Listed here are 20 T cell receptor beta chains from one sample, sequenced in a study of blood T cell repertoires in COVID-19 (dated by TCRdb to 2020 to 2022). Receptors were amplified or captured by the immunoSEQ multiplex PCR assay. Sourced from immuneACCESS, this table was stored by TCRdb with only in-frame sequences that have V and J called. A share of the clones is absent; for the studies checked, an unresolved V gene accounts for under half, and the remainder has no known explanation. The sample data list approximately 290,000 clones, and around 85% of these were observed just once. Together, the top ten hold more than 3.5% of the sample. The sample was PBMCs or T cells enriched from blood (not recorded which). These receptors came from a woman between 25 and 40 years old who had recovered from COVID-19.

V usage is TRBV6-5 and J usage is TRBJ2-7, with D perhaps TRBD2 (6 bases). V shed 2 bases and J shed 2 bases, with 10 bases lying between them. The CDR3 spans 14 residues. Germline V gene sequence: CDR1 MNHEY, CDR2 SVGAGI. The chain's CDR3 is CASSYGGSTYEQYF. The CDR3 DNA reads TGTGCCAGCAGTTACGGGGGGAGCACCTACGAGCAGTACTTC.

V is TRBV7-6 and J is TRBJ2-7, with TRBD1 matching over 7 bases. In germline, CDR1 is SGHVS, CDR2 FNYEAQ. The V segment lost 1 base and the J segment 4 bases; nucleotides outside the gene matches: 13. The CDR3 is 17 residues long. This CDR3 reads CASSLGYDTRGTYEQYF. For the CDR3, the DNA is TGTGCCAGCAGCTTAGGATATGATACCAGGGGGACGTACGAGCAGTACTTC. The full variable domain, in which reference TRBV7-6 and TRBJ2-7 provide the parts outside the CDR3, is GAGVSQSPRYKVTKRGQDVALRCDPISGHVSLYWYRQALGQGPEFLTYFNYEAQQDKSGLPNDRFSAERPEGSISTLTIQRTEQRDSAMYRCASSLGYDTRGTYEQYFGPGTRLTVT.

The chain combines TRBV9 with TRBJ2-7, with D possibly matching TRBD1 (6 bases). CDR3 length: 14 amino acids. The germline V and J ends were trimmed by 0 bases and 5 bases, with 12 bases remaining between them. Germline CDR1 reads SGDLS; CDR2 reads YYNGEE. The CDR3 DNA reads TGTGCCAGCAGCGTAGGAACAGGGTCCGACGAGCAGTACTTC. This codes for CASSVGTGSDEQYF.

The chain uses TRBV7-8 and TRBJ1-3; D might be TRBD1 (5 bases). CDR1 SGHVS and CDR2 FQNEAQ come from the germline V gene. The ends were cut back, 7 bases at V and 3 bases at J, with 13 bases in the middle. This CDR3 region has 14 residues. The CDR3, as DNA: TGTGCCAGCACCACGGACACTCATGGAAACACCATATATTTT. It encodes CASTTDTHGNTIYF.

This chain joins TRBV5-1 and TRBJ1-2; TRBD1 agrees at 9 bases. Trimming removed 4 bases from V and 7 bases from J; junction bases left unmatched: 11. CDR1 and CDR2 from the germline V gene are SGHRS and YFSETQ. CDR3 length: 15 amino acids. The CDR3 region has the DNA TGCGCCAGCAGCACCAATATGGGACAGGGCATTGGCTACACCTTC. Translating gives CASSTNMGQGIGYTF. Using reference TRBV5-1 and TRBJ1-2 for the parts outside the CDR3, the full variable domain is KAGVTQTPRYLIKTRGQQVTLSCSPISGHRSVSWYQQTPGQGLQFLFEYFSETQRNKGNFPGRFSGRQFSNSRSEMNVSTLELGDSALYLCASSTNMGQGIGYTFGSGTRLTVV.

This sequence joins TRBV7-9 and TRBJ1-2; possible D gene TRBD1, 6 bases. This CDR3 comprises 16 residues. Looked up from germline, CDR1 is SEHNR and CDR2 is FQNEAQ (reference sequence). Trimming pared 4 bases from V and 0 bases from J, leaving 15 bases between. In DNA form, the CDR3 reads TGTGCCAGCAGCTGGGGAGGGGGTCCGACTAACTATGGCTACACCTTC. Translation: CASSWGGGPTNYGYTF.

CDR3: CASSHTSGRINEQFF. The CDR3 DNA follows: TGCGCCAGCAGTCATACTAGCGGGAGGATCAATGAGCAGTTCTTC. This chain uses TRBV23-1 with TRBJ2-1; 12 bases fit TRBD2. TRBV23-1 is marked as an open reading frame, function uncertain. The CDR3 length is 15 residues. V gave up 3 bases and J gave up 6 bases; unmatched junction bases: 3.

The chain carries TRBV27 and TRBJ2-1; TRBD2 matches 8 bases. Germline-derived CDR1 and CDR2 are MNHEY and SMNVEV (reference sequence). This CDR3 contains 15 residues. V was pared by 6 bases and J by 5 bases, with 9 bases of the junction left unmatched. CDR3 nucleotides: TGTGCCAGCAGCTCACTAGCGGATGATAACAATGAGCAGTTCTTC. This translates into CASSSLADDNNEQFF.

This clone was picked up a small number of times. The CDR3 loop is CASSLEPPITQYF. The CDR3 nucleotides are TGTGCCAGCAGCTTAGAGCCACCCATTACGCAGTATTTT. V gene TRBV7-6 combines with J gene TRBJ2-3; no clear D. The CDR3 loop spans 13 amino acids. Germline V lookup: CDR1 SGHVS, CDR2 FNYEAQ. Between the trimmed V and J ends, which lost 1 base and 8 bases, there was a span of 10 bases.

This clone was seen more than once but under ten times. CDR3 residues: CASSEGRYNEQFF. The CDR3, as DNA: TGTGCCAGCAGTGAAGGGCGGTACAATGAGCAGTTCTTC. The genes are TRBV2 and TRBJ2-1, with D unresolved. The CDR3 consists of 13 residues. Germline-derived CDR1 and CDR2 are SNHLY and FYNNEI. Trimming shortened V by 1 base and J by 4 bases, and 5 bases separated the two germline ends.

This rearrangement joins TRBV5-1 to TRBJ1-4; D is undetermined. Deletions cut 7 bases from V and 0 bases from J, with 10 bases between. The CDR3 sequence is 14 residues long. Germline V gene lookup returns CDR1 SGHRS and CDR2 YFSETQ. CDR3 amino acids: CASRREATNEKLFF. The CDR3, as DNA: TGCGCCAGCCGCCGGGAAGCAACTAATGAAAAACTGTTTTTT. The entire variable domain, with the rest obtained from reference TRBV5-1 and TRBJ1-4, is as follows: KAGVTQTPRYLIKTRGQQVTLSCSPISGHRSVSWYQQTPGQGLQFLFEYFSETQRNKGNFPGRFSGRQFSNSRSEMNVSTLELGDSALYLCASRREATNEKLFFGSGTQLSVL.

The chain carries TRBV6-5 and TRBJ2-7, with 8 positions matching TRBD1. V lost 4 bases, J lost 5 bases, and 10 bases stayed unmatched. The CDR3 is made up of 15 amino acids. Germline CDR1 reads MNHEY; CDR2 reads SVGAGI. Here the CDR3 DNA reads TGTGCCAGCAGTTCCGGACAGGGTACTTCTCACGAGCAGTACTTC. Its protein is CASSSGQGTSHEQYF.

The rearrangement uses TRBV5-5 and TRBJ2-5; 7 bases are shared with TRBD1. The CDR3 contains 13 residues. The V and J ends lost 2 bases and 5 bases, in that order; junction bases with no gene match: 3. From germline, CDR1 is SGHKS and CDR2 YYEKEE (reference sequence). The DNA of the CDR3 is TGTGCCAGCAGCTTTACAGGGGTGGAGACCCAGTACTTC. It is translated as CASSFTGVETQYF.

The CDR3 loop reads CSVTSGKYEQYF. The CDR3 coding sequence is TGCAGCGTTACTAGCGGGAAATACGAGCAGTACTTC. The genes are TRBV29-1 and TRBJ2-7; 10 bases align to TRBD2. Looked up from germline, CDR1 is SQVTM and CDR2 is ANQGSEA. V was clipped by 5 bases and J by 4 bases; unmatched bases: 2. CDR3 length: 12 amino acids.

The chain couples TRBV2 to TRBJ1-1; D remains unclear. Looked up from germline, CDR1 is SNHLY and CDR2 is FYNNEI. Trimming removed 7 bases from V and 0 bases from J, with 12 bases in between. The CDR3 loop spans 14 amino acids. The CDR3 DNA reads TGTGCCAGCATTCCGGACTCAGTGAACACTGAAGCTTTCTTT. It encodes CASIPDSVNTEAFF.

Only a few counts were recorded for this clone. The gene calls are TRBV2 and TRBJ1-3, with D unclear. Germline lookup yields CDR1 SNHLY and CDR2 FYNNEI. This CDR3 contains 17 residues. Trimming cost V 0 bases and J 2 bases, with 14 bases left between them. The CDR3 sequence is CASSEAGSAVTGNTIYF. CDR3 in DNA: TGTGCCAGCAGTGAAGCGGGGAGTGCCGTGACTGGAAACACCATATATTTT.

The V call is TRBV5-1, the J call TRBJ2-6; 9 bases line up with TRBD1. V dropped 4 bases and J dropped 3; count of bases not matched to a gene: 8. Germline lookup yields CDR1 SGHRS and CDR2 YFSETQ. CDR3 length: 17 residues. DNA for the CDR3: TGCGCCAGCAGCGAGGGACAGGGTCTAAGTGGGGCCAACGTCCTGACTTTC. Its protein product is CASSEGQGLSGANVLTF. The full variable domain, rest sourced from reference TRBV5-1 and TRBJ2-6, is KAGVTQTPRYLIKTRGQQVTLSCSPISGHRSVSWYQQTPGQGLQFLFEYFSETQRNKGNFPGRFSGRQFSNSRSEMNVSTLELGDSALYLCASSEGQGLSGANVLTFGAGSRLTVL.

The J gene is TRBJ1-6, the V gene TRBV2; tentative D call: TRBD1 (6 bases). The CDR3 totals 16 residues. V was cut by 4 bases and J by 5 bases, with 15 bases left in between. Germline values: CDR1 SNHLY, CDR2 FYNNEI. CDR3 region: CASSVGGGGNNSPLHF. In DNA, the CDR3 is TGTGCCAGCAGTGTAGGCGGCGGGGGCAATAATTCACCCCTCCACTTT.

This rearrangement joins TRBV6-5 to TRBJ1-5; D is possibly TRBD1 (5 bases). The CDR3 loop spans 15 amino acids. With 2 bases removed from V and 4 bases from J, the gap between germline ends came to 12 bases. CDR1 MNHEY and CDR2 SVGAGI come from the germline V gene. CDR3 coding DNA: TGTGCCAGCAGTTACCGGGGAGGGACGAATCAGCCCCAGCATTTT. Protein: CASSYRGGTNQPQHF.

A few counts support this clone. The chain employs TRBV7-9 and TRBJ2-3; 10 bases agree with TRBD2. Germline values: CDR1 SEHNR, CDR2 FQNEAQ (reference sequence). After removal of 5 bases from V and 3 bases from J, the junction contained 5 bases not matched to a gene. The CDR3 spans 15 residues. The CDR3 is CASSPGLARTDTQYF. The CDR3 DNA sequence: TGTGCCAGCAGCCCGGGACTAGCGAGGACAGATACGCAGTATTTT.